Detailed here is one T cell receptor (beta chain). This entry comes from a study of shared clonotypes between healthy human individuals. Only in-frame clones appear in the TCRdb table, and some are missing; sequencing was by immunoSEQ multiplex PCR. The sample lists under 600,000 clones, about 80% occurring once. The CDR3 consists of 12 residues. Germline V gene data show CDR1 as SGHDT and CDR2 as YYEEEE. The V end was cut by 5 bases, the J end by 4 bases, with 10 bases between. The chain is built from TRBV5-6 and TRBJ2-7, with no clear D. The sequenced sample was PBMCs. The TCR was taken from a woman in her thirties or forties in good health. Some clones in this sample may be carry-over from other donors' samples. CDR3 in amino acids: CASSSSGYEQYF. CDR3 in DNA: TGTGCCAGCAGTTCGTCAGGTTACGAGCAGTACTTC.